The clone carrying this T cell receptor (beta chain) has a handful of counts. Its antigen is still unknown. V gave up 3 bases and J gave up 4 bases, with 21 bases separating them. The V gene's germline CDR1 is SGHNT and CDR2 YYREEE (reference sequence). This CDR3 has 17 amino acids. These data belong to a study of blood T cells in healthy people across ages. Regarding the study as a whole: The study found more naive CD4+ cells and higher diversity in long-lived than aged donors.

PCR was performed a second time for about 6 to 11 cycles using a sample-barcoded 5' primer and a J-beta primer mix. TCRdb re-called the 5' RACE reads with MiXCR, one entry per CDR3 protein. The sample records roughly 680,000 distinct CDR3 sequences, roughly 20% being singletons. Donors gave roughly 10 milliliters of peripheral blood apiece. J is TRBJ2-3 and V is TRBV5-4; D is uncertain. Sample: blood. The clonotype originates from a man between 65 and 85 years old in good health. This CDR3 is CASSSYRLLSPSDTQYF. CDR3 sequence (DNA): TGTGCCAGCAGCTCATACCGTCTACTTAGCCCCTCAGATACGCAGTATTTT.